Below are 30 T cell receptor beta chains sequenced from a single sample in a study of T-cell reconstitution after alpha-beta-depleted transplantation in children. Unique molecular identifiers were incorporated when the TCRbeta library was constructed. One entry per CDR3 protein, called by TCRdb with MiXCR from the PCR reads. The sample includes hundreds of thousands of distinct CDR3 sequences, 16% of them seen just once. The sequenced sample was PBMCs from the stem cell graft donor, obtained from the stem cell graft. Every receptor here comes from a human donor who donated a stem cell graft to a child with acute myeloid leukemia.

This sequence joins TRBV5-1 and TRBJ2-3, with TRBD2 matching over 8 bases. From germline, CDR1 is SGHRS and CDR2 YFSETQ. This CDR3 is built from 15 residues. The junction had 6 bases not matched to a gene; V was cut back by 1 base and J by 5 bases. This CDR3 is CASSLRSGGIDTQYF. As DNA, the CDR3 is TGCGCCAGCAGCTTGCGGAGCGGGGGTATAGATACGCAGTATTTT.

This clonotype was recorded a few times. The CDR3 region is CSVDFGGALGGYTF. The CDR3 DNA sequence: TGCAGCGTCGATTTTGGGGGGGCGCTGGGTGGCTACACCTTC. The rearrangement uses TRBV29-1 and TRBJ1-2, with TRBD1 as a possible D gene (6 bases). There are 14 residues in the CDR3. The V gene's germline CDR1 is SQVTM and CDR2 ANQGSEA. V was pared by 6 bases and J by 7 bases, with 21 bases between.

This clonotype was detected ten times or more. The J gene is TRBJ2-1, the V gene TRBV29-1; TRBD1 aligns across 11 bases. Per the germline V gene, CDR1 is SQVTM and CDR2 is ANQGSEA. The CDR3 covers 17 residues. J gave up 8 bases and V 0 bases, and 12 bases lay outside the gene matches. The CDR3 coding sequence is TGCAGCGTTGAAGATGCCGCCGGACAGGGGGCTGTATATGAGCAGTTCTTC. Translation: CSVEDAAGQGAVYEQFF.

This clonotype has more than one count but fewer than ten. V gene TRBV12-3 or TRBV12-4 combines with J gene TRBJ2-1; D is perhaps TRBD1 (6 bases). The germline V and J ends were trimmed by 4 bases and 3 bases, with 16 bases remaining between them. The CDR3 spans 16 residues. CDR3: CASSSPYRDNYNEQFF. CDR3 sequence (DNA): TGTGCCAGCAGTTCTCCTTACAGGGATAACTACAATGAGCAGTTCTTC.

This clonotype appeared many times. The chain links TRBV6-1 to TRBJ1-3, with D unclear. V was shortened by 5 bases and J by 0 bases, with 8 bases between the two germline ends. CDR1 and CDR2 (germline): MNHNS, SASEGT. This CDR3 is 14 amino acids long. CDR3 sequence (DNA): TGTGCCAGCAGTCTAGGTTACTCTGGAAACACCATATATTTT. This encodes CASSLGYSGNTIYF.

This clonotype was detected many times. This chain uses TRBV9 with TRBJ2-5; 13 bases match TRBD2. Trimming took 4 bases from V and 5 from J; bases not matched to a gene: 5. CDR1 is SGDLS and CDR2 is YYNGEE in the germline V gene. The CDR3 is 15 residues long. CDR3 nucleotide sequence: TGTGCCAGCAGCATCGGGACTAGCGGGGAGGAGACCCAGTACTTC. Encoded protein: CASSIGTSGEETQYF.

The rearrangement uses TRBV12-3 or TRBV12-4 and TRBJ1-5, with 9 positions matching TRBD1. V was pared by 4 bases and J by 5 bases, with 6 bases of the junction left unmatched. This CDR3 has 15 residues. CDR3 sequence reads: CASSSTRQGDQPQHF. CDR3 DNA: TGTGCCAGCAGTTCGACTCGACAGGGGGATCAGCCCCAGCATTTT.

A word on this clonotype: A much larger clone is a single base away; this may be a read error. The rearrangement joins TRBV15 to TRBJ2-3; D unclear. V was shortened by 6 bases and J by 3 bases, with 13 bases between the two germline ends. There are 14 residues in the CDR3. From germline, CDR1 is LNHNV and CDR2 YYDKDF (reference sequence). CDR3 protein: CATRQRSLTDTQYF. The CDR3 bases are TGTGCCACCAGGCAACGGAGCCTTACAGATACGCAGTATTTT.

This clonotype was picked up many times. This rearrangement joins TRBV6-5 to TRBJ1-4; TRBD1 matches 7 bases. Germline V gene data show CDR1 as MNHEY and CDR2 as SVGAGI. V lost 6 bases to trimming and J lost 3 bases; unmatched junction nucleotides: 4. The CDR3 extends over 14 amino acids. As DNA, the CDR3 is TGTGCCAGCAGGAGGGGGCAGGCTAATGAAAAACTGTTTTTT. Translating gives CASRRGQANEKLFF.

V usage is TRBV9 and J usage is TRBJ1-4; D is uncertain. Trimming pared 4 bases from V and 0 bases from J, leaving 10 bases between. The germline V gene has CDR1 SGDLS and CDR2 YYNGEE. The CDR3 totals 15 residues. The CDR3 sequence: CASSSRGATNEKLFF. The DNA for the CDR3 is TGTGCCAGCAGCTCCCGGGGAGCAACTAATGAAAAACTGTTTTTT.

This clonotype was detected ten times or more. V gene TRBV15 combines with J gene TRBJ2-1; 9 positions match TRBD2. In germline, CDR1 is LNHNV, CDR2 YYDKDF (reference sequence). J lost 9 bases, V lost 0 bases, and 9 bases had no gene match. The CDR3 spans 16 residues. CDR3 residues: CATSRDKAGGQSEQFF. CDR3 sequence (DNA): TGTGCCACCAGCAGAGATAAGGCGGGGGGGCAGTCTGAGCAGTTCTTC.

This clonotype was found many times. The gene calls are TRBV19 and TRBJ1-5, with D perhaps matching TRBD1 (6 bases). V was cut by 6 bases and J by 7 bases, with 13 bases left in between. CDR1 is LNHDA, CDR2 SQIVND, per germline (reference sequence). This CDR3 comprises 13 residues. The CDR3 sequence: CASRPSQGQPQHF. CDR3 bases: TGTGCCAGTAGGCCATCCCAGGGGCAGCCCCAGCATTTT.

This clonotype was counted a few times. This chain connects TRBV5-1 to TRBJ2-2; D unresolved. V lost 5 bases and J 0 bases, leaving 11 bases between the germline ends. Germline V lookup: CDR1 SGHRS, CDR2 YFSETQ. The CDR3 has 15 amino acids. The DNA for the CDR3 is TGCGCCAGCAGGATAAGGGATTCGAACACCGGGGAGCTGTTTTTT. Its translation: CASRIRDSNTGELFF.

This clonotype was counted at least ten times. The chain uses TRBV20-1 and TRBJ2-2, with 11 bases aligning to TRBD2. The CDR3 has 16 residues. Germline V gene lookup returns CDR1 DFQATT and CDR2 SNEGSKA (reference sequence). V shed 6 bases and J 8 bases; nucleotides not matched to a gene: 14. The CDR3 nucleotides are TGCAGTGCCAGCTACCCATTGACTAGCGGGGTGGGGGAGCTGTTTTTT. Protein product: CSASYPLTSGVGELFF.

The table lists this clonotype with many counts. The chain links TRBV5-6 to TRBJ2-5; no clear D gene. V gave up 3 bases and J gave up 4 bases, with 19 bases separating them. The germline V gene has CDR1 SGHDT and CDR2 YYEEEE. The length of the CDR3 is 16 residues. This chain's CDR3 is CASSSNPTASRETQYF. CDR3 DNA sequence: TGTGCCAGCAGCTCAAATCCTACTGCTTCGAGAGAGACCCAGTACTTC.

The V and J genes are TRBV7-7 and TRBJ2-5; the match to TRBD2 covers 8 bases. The V gene's germline CDR1 is SSHAT and CDR2 FNYEAQ (reference sequence). This CDR3 is built from 16 residues. V lost 4 bases to trimming and J lost 0 bases; unmatched junction nucleotides: 7. As DNA, the CDR3 is TGTGCCAGCAGCTCCTCAGCGGGGGTCCACCAAGAGACCCAGTACTTC. It is translated as CASSSSAGVHQETQYF.

This clonotype came up many times. The CDR3 DNA follows: TGTGCCAGCAGTTTGGCAGCGCTAGAGACCCAGTACTTC. Translation: CASSLAALETQYF. The chain combines TRBV28 with TRBJ2-5; unclear D gene. The V and J ends lost 3 bases and 4 bases respectively, with 9 bases between them. CDR3 length: 13 residues. The germline gives CDR1 MDHEN, CDR2 SYDVKM.

V usage is TRBV6-2 or TRBV6-3 and J usage is TRBJ2-2, with 7 bases that match TRBD2. The V gene's germline CDR1 is MNHEY and CDR2 SVGEGT. The V gene end was trimmed by 9 bases and the J gene end by 4 bases; junction bases not matched to a gene: 17. CDR3 length: 17 residues. The CDR3 region is CASRKMRKRGGTGELFF. CDR3 sequence (DNA): TGTGCCAGTAGAAAGATGAGGAAGCGGGGAGGCACCGGGGAGCTGTTTTTT.

This chain connects TRBV5-1 to TRBJ2-6, with 7 bases aligning to TRBD1. The CDR3 sequence is 17 residues long. J gave up 2 bases and V 0 bases, and 5 bases lay outside the gene matches. Germline V lookup: CDR1 SGHRS, CDR2 YFSETQ. The CDR3 sequence: CASSLEQGLAGANVLTF. In DNA form, the CDR3 reads TGCGCCAGCAGCTTGGAACAGGGGTTGGCTGGGGCCAACGTCCTGACTTTC.

The sample holds a few counts of this clonotype. The CDR3 sequence: CASSLDGQASTGELFF. Written as DNA, the CDR3 is TGCGCCAGCAGCTTGGACGGACAGGCGAGCACCGGGGAGCTGTTTTTT. J is TRBJ2-2 and V is TRBV5-1; TRBD1 aligns across 7 bases. V lost 0 bases to trimming and J lost 4 bases; unmatched junction nucleotides: 6. CDR1 and CDR2 (germline): SGHRS, YFSETQ. This CDR3 region has 16 residues.

At least ten counts were recorded for this clonotype. The chain combines TRBV20-1 with TRBJ2-2, with D tentatively TRBD1 (6 bases). The CDR3 is 14 amino acids. Germline lookup yields CDR1 DFQATT and CDR2 SNEGSKA (reference sequence). Deletions cut 6 bases from V and 5 bases from J, with 16 bases between. This CDR3 is CSALYPTGTGELFF. The DNA for the CDR3 is TGCAGTGCCCTGTACCCTACAGGGACCGGGGAGCTGTTTTTT.

This clonotype was found many times. This chain links TRBV7-2 with TRBJ2-1; D ambiguous. Germline V CDR1 and CDR2: SGHTA, FQGNSA. The length of the CDR3 is 12 residues. Trimming shortened V by 1 base and J by 6 bases, and 4 bases separated the two germline ends. CDR3 nucleotide sequence: TGTGCCAGCAGCTTAGTCAGCAATGAGCAGTTCTTC. Translated: CASSLVSNEQFF.

The chain uses TRBV2 and TRBJ2-1, with D possibly TRBD2 on 7 matching bases. The V and J ends lost 7 bases and 7 bases respectively, with 20 bases between them. There are 15 residues in the CDR3. The germline gives CDR1 SNHLY, CDR2 FYNNEI. CDR3 bases: TGTGCCAGCACCCGAGAGGGGGGGGTGGGGAATGAGCAGTTCTTC. This gives the protein CASTREGGVGNEQFF. The entire variable domain, with the rest obtained from reference TRBV2 and TRBJ2-1, is as follows: EPEVTQTPSHQVTQMGQEVILRCVPISNHLYFYWYRQILGQKVEFLVSFYNNEISEKSEIFDDQFSVERPDGSNFTLKIRSTKLEDSAMYFCASTREGGVGNEQFFGPGTRLTVL.

This clonotype was observed at least ten times. This chain uses TRBV20-1 with TRBJ1-2; a weak D match, TRBD1 (5 bases). Germline CDR1 reads DFQATT; CDR2 reads SNEGSKA (reference sequence). CDR3 length equals 14 residues. The V end lost 2 bases, the J end lost 2 bases, and 12 bases lay between the germline ends. The CDR3 DNA sequence: TGCAGTGCTAGACCGACGACAGAGAACTATGGCTACACCTTC. This gives the protein CSARPTTENYGYTF.

On this clonotype itself: Given a much more abundant clone one base away, this may be a read error. This chain connects TRBV3-1 to TRBJ2-3; D is unresolved. The CDR3 is 12 residues long. Germline V gene lookup returns CDR1 LGHDT and CDR2 YNNKEL (reference sequence). Trimming took 2 bases from V and 5 from J, leaving 5 bases between them. The CDR3 here is CASSQPQDTQYF. The CDR3 nucleotides read TGTGCCAGCAGCCAACCCCAAGATACGCAGTATTTT.

This clonotype was seen ten or more times. The rearrangement joins TRBV7-2 to TRBJ2-3, with 8 positions matching TRBD1. Germline V gene lookup returns CDR1 SGHTA and CDR2 FQGNSA. This CDR3 comprises 13 residues. J was trimmed by 8 bases and V by 4 bases; bases with no gene match: 5. The chain's CDR3 is CASSSDRASTQYF. CDR3 coding DNA: TGTGCCAGCAGCTCGGACAGGGCCAGTACGCAGTATTTT.

The chain combines TRBV2 with TRBJ1-5; D perhaps matches TRBD1 (5 bases). CDR1 and CDR2 from the germline V gene are SNHLY and FYNNEI. The CDR3 has 11 residues. V lost 5 bases, J lost 10 bases, and 9 bases lay in between. The CDR3 loop is CASSQGRPQHF. The CDR3 DNA reads as TGTGCCAGCAGTCAGGGACGACCCCAGCATTTT. Filled out from reference TRBV2 and TRBJ1-5, the complete variable domain reads EPEVTQTPSHQVTQMGQEVILRCVPISNHLYFYWYRQILGQKVEFLVSFYNNEISEKSEIFDDQFSVERPDGSNFTLKIRSTKLEDSAMYFCASSQGRPQHFGDGTRLSIL.

To note about this clonotype: A much larger clone is a single base away; this may be a read error. CDR3 bases: TGCAGTGCTAGAGGAGACCTAGCGGGGAGCTCCTACAATGAGCAGTTCTTC. As protein: CSARGDLAGSSYNEQFF. V and J are TRBV20-1 and TRBJ2-1; 9 nucleotides agree with TRBD2. The CDR3 spans 17 residues. Germline V gives CDR1 DFQATT, CDR2 SNEGSKA (reference sequence). Trimming cost V 1 base and J 0 bases; bases outside gene matches: 7.

The rearrangement uses TRBV7-2 and TRBJ2-5, with D tentatively TRBD1 (6 bases). The germline V and J ends were trimmed by 5 bases and 5 bases, with 12 bases remaining between them. This CDR3 has 13 residues. Germline V gives CDR1 SGHTA, CDR2 FQGNSA. This CDR3 is CASSQGLMETQYF. DNA for the CDR3: TGTGCCAGCAGCCAGGGGCTTATGGAGACCCAGTACTTC.

This clonotype was seen ten or more times. The genes are TRBV7-3 and TRBJ2-1; no reliable D call. V dropped 5 bases and J dropped 9 bases, with 14 bases sitting between them. This CDR3 is 13 amino acids long. Germline V CDR1 and CDR2: SGHTA, FQGTGA. The CDR3 sequence: CASSQQTGSEQFF. DNA for the CDR3: TGTGCCAGCAGCCAACAGACTGGATCTGAGCAGTTCTTC.